A single sample is the source of the 32 T cell receptor beta chains below, sequenced in a study of long-term antiretroviral therapy in people with HIV. Researchers report immunoSEQ v3.0 was run at survey level. Method: immunoSEQ multiplex PCR; TCRdb's copy keeps in-frame clones and lacks some. This table holds about 25,000 clones, 79% found once. The sample in question was unsorted PBMCs, obtained 1.2 years after starting antiretroviral therapy. Receptors originate from a woman in her thirties or forties with HIV.

The chain is built from TRBV5-4 and TRBJ2-3, with 8 bases that match TRBD2. The CDR3 contains 14 residues. Losses at the gene ends were 4 bases for V and 2 bases for J; bases not matched to a gene: 3. Looked up from germline, CDR1 is SGHNT and CDR2 is YYREEE (reference sequence). CDR3 amino acids: CASSIAGPTDTQYF. The CDR3 DNA reads as TGTGCCAGCAGCATAGCGGGACCCACAGATACGCAGTATTTT. Combining the CDR3 with reference TRBV5-4 and TRBJ2-3 gives the whole variable domain ETGVTQSPTHLIKTRGQQVTLRCSSQSGHNTVSWYQQALGQGPQFIFQYYREEENGRGNFPPRFSGLQFPNYSSELNVNALELDDSALYLCASSIAGPTDTQYFGPGTRLTVL.

The V call is TRBV21-1, the J call TRBJ2-1; TRBD2 is the table's D call and was not checked against the DNA. TRBV21-1 is a documented pseudogene. The CDR3 is made up of 15 amino acids. The CDR3 coding sequence is TGTGCCAGCAGCAAAGGAAGAACTAGTGATGATGAGCAGTTCTTC. It is translated as CASSKGRTSDDEQFF.

This clone has more than one count but fewer than ten. This chain uses TRBV23-1 with TRBJ1-2, with D hard to call. TRBV23-1 belongs to the ORF category, with a function that is uncertain. The CDR3 runs 14 residues. Trimming pared 8 bases from V and 2 bases from J, leaving 15 bases between. The chain's CDR3 is CASSNAKVNYGYTF. CDR3 nucleotide sequence: TGCGCCAGCTCTAATGCCAAAGTCAACTATGGCTACACCTTC.

The genes are TRBV19 and TRBJ1-5; TRBD1 is a possible D gene (6 bases). Trimming took 3 bases from V and 6 from J, leaving 18 bases between them. CDR1 LNHDA and CDR2 SQIVND come from the germline V gene (reference sequence). The CDR3 is 16 amino acids. The CDR3: CASSITVGPGVQPQHF. In nucleotides, the CDR3 is TGTGCCAGTAGTATCACGGTGGGGCCAGGGGTTCAGCCCCAGCATTTT. The full variable domain, with the rest looked up from reference TRBV19 and TRBJ1-5, is DGGITQSPKYLFRKEGQNVTLSCEQNLNHDAMYWYRQDPGQGLRLIYYSQIVNDFQKGDIAEGYSVSREKKESFPLTVTSAQKNPTAFYLCASSITVGPGVQPQHFGDGTRLSIL.

The gene calls are TRBV4-1 and TRBJ2-7, with D perhaps TRBD2 (6 bases). The germline V gene has CDR1 MGHRA and CDR2 YSYEKL. The CDR3 loop spans 15 amino acids. V lost 0 bases and J 2 bases, leaving 11 bases between the germline ends. The CDR3 protein is CASSQEEGSPYEQYF. The CDR3 DNA is TGCGCCAGCAGCCAAGAGGAGGGCTCACCCTACGAGCAGTACTTC.

This clone appeared a single time. The chain couples TRBV18 to TRBJ1-3; D unresolved. Per the germline V gene, CDR1 is KGHSH and CDR2 is LQKENI. V was pared by 1 base and J by 4 bases, with 11 bases between. This CDR3 has 15 residues. This CDR3 reads CASSPLGRRGNTIYF. The CDR3 DNA sequence: TGTGCCAGCTCACCACTTGGGCGGAGAGGAAACACCATATATTTT.

The chain uses TRBV7-9 and TRBJ2-1; D gene ambiguous. CDR3 length: 13 amino acids. Trimming removed 7 bases at V and 10 bases at J, with 17 bases between. Germline values: CDR1 SEHNR, CDR2 FQNEAQ (reference sequence). The CDR3 nucleotides are TGTGCCAGCACCCCCTCCCCGGCGCCCGAGCAGTTCTTC. Protein: CASTPSPAPEQFF.

This clone has a single count. J is TRBJ2-7 and V is TRBV6-1; 9 bases fit TRBD2. Trimming at V came to 4 bases and at J to 6 bases, leaving 4 bases not matched to a gene. Germline-derived CDR1 and CDR2 are MNHNS and SASEGT. This CDR3 comprises 13 residues. This CDR3 is CASSGSGSPEQYF. CDR3 in DNA: TGTGCCAGCAGTGGTAGCGGGAGCCCCGAGCAGTACTTC.

This clone appeared once. The gene calls are TRBV9 and TRBJ1-1; the D gene is possibly TRBD1 (5 bases). The germline V and J ends were trimmed by 2 bases and 2 bases, with 13 bases remaining between them. Germline-derived CDR1 and CDR2 are SGDLS and YYNGEE. There are 15 residues in the CDR3. The CDR3 sequence is CASSVGAGLNTEAFF. Here the CDR3 DNA reads TGTGCCAGCAGCGTTGGGGCGGGGTTAAACACTGAAGCTTTCTTT. Using reference TRBV9 and TRBJ1-1 for the parts outside the CDR3, the full variable domain is DSGVTQTPKHLITATGQRVTLRCSPRSGDLSVYWYQQSLDQGLQFLIQYYNGEERAKGNILERFSAQQFPDLHSELNLSSLELGDSALYFCASSVGAGLNTEAFFGQGTRLTVV.

The genes are TRBV23-1 and TRBJ1-1; D remains ambiguous. TRBV23-1 belongs to the ORF category, with a function that is uncertain. V lost 9 bases, J lost 0 bases, and 5 bases lay in between. CDR3 length: 11 amino acids. In DNA, the CDR3 is TGCGCCAGGGGGATGAACACTGAAGCTTTCTTT. Protein: CARGMNTEAFF.

J is TRBJ2-7 and V is TRBV14; D is tentatively TRBD1 or TRBD2 (5 bases each). CDR1 SGHDN and CDR2 FVKESK come from the germline V gene. V shed 4 bases and J shed 7 bases, with 17 bases lying between them. This CDR3 is 14 amino acids long. In DNA form, the CDR3 reads TGTGCCAGCAGCCCACGGGACGCTCCTCTGGAGCAGTACTTC. This gives the protein CASSPRDAPLEQYF.

The chain couples TRBV2 to TRBJ2-5, with D uncertain. With 7 bases removed from V and 5 bases from J, the gap between germline ends came to 8 bases. Germline V CDR1 and CDR2: SNHLY, FYNNEI. There are 11 residues in the CDR3. The CDR3 sequence is CASNLFETQYF. DNA of the CDR3: TGTGCCAGCAACCTGTTCGAGACCCAGTACTTC.

By sample share, this clone is medium-sized. V and J are TRBV4-1 and TRBJ1-5; D gene uncertain. Germline V CDR1 and CDR2: MGHRA, YSYEKL. V lost 3 bases and J lost 1, with 4 bases in between. The CDR3 sequence is 13 residues long. CDR3: CASSQDSNQPQHF. The CDR3 DNA reads TGCGCCAGCAGCCAGGACAGCAATCAGCCCCAGCATTTT.

J is TRBJ2-7 and V is TRBV19, with D possibly TRBD2 on 5 matching bases. V gave up 4 bases and J gave up 4 bases, with 17 bases separating them. Per the germline V gene, CDR1 is LNHDA and CDR2 is SQIVND (reference sequence). The CDR3 totals 15 residues. CDR3: CASSSEWLGAYEQYF. In DNA, the CDR3 is TGTGCCAGTAGTAGTGAATGGCTGGGAGCTTACGAGCAGTACTTC.

V usage is TRBV6-1 and J usage is TRBJ1-6; a weak D match, TRBD1 (5 bases). Trimming left V 6 bases short and J 2 bases short, with 11 bases between. The CDR3 covers 15 residues. Looked up from germline, CDR1 is MNHNS and CDR2 is SASEGT. The CDR3 region has the DNA TGTGCCAGCAGCGGAGGGGTTGCCTATAATTCACCCCTCCACTTT. Amino acids: CASSGGVAYNSPLHF.

This clone was seen more than once but under ten times. The chain has TRBV30 and TRBJ1-3; unclear D gene. V lost 2 bases to trimming and J lost 1 base, with 6 bases between them. This CDR3 spans 13 amino acids. Germline V gene sequence: CDR1 GTSNPN, CDR2 SVGIG (reference sequence). CDR3 sequence reads: CAWSTESGNTIYF. The CDR3 DNA is TGTGCCTGGAGTACGGAGTCTGGAAACACCATATATTTT.

This chain links TRBV13 with TRBJ1-2; a weak D match, TRBD1 (6 bases). V lost 6 bases, J lost 1 base, and 21 bases lay in between. This CDR3 comprises 17 residues. The V gene's germline CDR1 is PRHDT and CDR2 FYEKMQ (reference sequence). CDR3 region: CASRPGTLKGHNYGYTF. The CDR3 region has the DNA TGTGCCAGCAGGCCTGGGACACTTAAGGGACATAACTATGGCTACACCTTC.

This sequence joins TRBV4-3 and TRBJ1-4, with a possible D match to TRBD1 (5 bases). The CDR3 has 16 amino acids. V was shortened by 0 bases and J by 7 bases, with 15 bases between the two germline ends. Germline loops: CDR1 LGHNA, CDR2 YSLEER. The CDR3 reads CASSQEVRGGAEKLFF. For the CDR3, the DNA is TGCGCCAGCAGCCAAGAGGTCCGGGGCGGTGCTGAAAAACTGTTTTTT.

The genes are TRBV28 and TRBJ1-1; D may be TRBD1 (5 bases). Germline CDR1 MDHEN, CDR2 SYDVKM. V gave up 8 bases and J gave up 1 base, with 11 bases separating them. The CDR3 extends over 13 amino acids. CDR3 nucleotides: TGTGCCAGCGGAATGACAGAGAACACTGAAGCTTTCTTT. Encoded protein: CASGMTENTEAFF.

The chain is built from TRBV4-2 and TRBJ2-1; D gene uncertain. Germline V CDR1 and CDR2: LGHNA, YNFKEQ. Trimming stripped 1 base from V and 8 bases from J, with 12 bases between. This CDR3 has 14 residues. The CDR3 DNA reads as TGTGCCAGCAGCCAAGGACTCCGGATGGATGAGCAGTTCTTC. Its translation: CASSQGLRMDEQFF.

V and J are TRBV18 and TRBJ1-1; 8 nucleotides match TRBD1. The CDR3 is 16 residues long. J gave up 4 bases and V 4 bases, and 11 bases lay outside the gene matches. Germline V gives CDR1 KGHSH, CDR2 LQKENI. Here the CDR3 reads CASSLAPDRVGTEAFF. In DNA form, the CDR3 reads TGTGCCAGCTCACTCGCTCCGGACAGGGTAGGCACTGAAGCTTTCTTT.

The rearrangement links TRBV18 to TRBJ2-1; D might be TRBD1 (6 bases). The CDR3 covers 12 residues. Between the trimmed V and J ends, which lost 2 bases and 10 bases, there was a span of 9 bases. Germline CDR1 is KGHSH and CDR2 is LQKENI. CDR3 sequence: CASSPGGHEQFF. The CDR3 DNA follows: TGTGCCAGCTCACCAGGGGGCCACGAGCAGTTCTTC.

This chain joins TRBV5-8 and TRBJ1-1, with no clear D. The germline gives CDR1 SGHTS, CDR2 YDEGEE. Trimming took off 4 bases at V and 4 bases at J, with 20 bases between the two ends. This CDR3 contains 16 residues. CDR3: CASSPNSGLIRTEAFF. The CDR3 DNA sequence: TGTGCCAGCAGCCCTAATTCAGGACTAATCCGCACTGAAGCTTTCTTT.

This clone was seen once. J is TRBJ2-2 and V is TRBV5-4; no definite D call. The CDR3 has 14 amino acids. V lost 2 bases and J 0 bases, leaving 5 bases between the germline ends. CDR1 and CDR2 (germline): SGHNT, YYREEE (reference sequence). CDR3 coding DNA: TGTGCCAGCAGCTTTGGACCGAACACCGGGGAGCTGTTTTTT. It codes for CASSFGPNTGELFF. Based on the CDR3 plus reference TRBV5-4 and TRBJ2-2, the full variable domain is ETGVTQSPTHLIKTRGQQVTLRCSSQSGHNTVSWYQQALGQGPQFIFQYYREEENGRGNFPPRFSGLQFPNYSSELNVNALELDDSALYLCASSFGPNTGELFFGEGSRLTVL.

The chain uses TRBV5-6 and TRBJ1-1, with D unclear. Trimming took off 5 bases at V and 6 bases at J, with 17 bases between the two ends. There are 14 residues in the CDR3. Per the germline V gene, CDR1 is SGHDT and CDR2 is YYEEEE. The CDR3: CASRYYSEWAEAFF. As DNA, the CDR3 is TGTGCCAGCAGATACTATAGTGAGTGGGCTGAAGCTTTCTTT.

The rearrangement links TRBV18 to TRBJ1-5; D unclear. The CDR3 loop spans 16 amino acids. Trimming removed 1 base at V and 0 bases at J, with 10 bases between. Germline values: CDR1 KGHSH, CDR2 LQKENI. The DNA for the CDR3 is TGTGCCAGCTCACCACAAGGCACCCATAGCAATCAGCCCCAGCATTTT. Translated, it gives CASSPQGTHSNQPQHF.

This sequence joins TRBV7-8 and TRBJ2-1; D is ambiguous. V shed 5 bases and J shed 3 bases, with 11 bases lying between them. CDR3 length: 14 amino acids. Germline CDR1 SGHVS, CDR2 FQNEAQ. Written as DNA, the CDR3 is TGTGCCAGCAGCCGAGGACCCAGCTACAATGAGCAGTTCTTC. It is translated as CASSRGPSYNEQFF.

The chain links TRBV6-5 to TRBJ1-1; D gene unclear. The CDR3 spans 13 residues. Trimming stripped 2 bases from V and 1 base from J, with 5 bases between. Germline CDR1 MNHEY, CDR2 SVGAGI. CDR3 protein: CASSYARNTEAFF. The CDR3 DNA is TGTGCCAGCAGTTACGCGAGGAACACTGAAGCTTTCTTT.

J is TRBJ2-7 and V is TRBV2; TRBD1 matches at 9 bases. The J segment lost 7 bases and the V segment lost 5 bases, leaving 6 bases of the junction unmatched. The CDR3 is 13 amino acids. Per the germline V gene, CDR1 is SNHLY and CDR2 is FYNNEI. The CDR3 DNA is TGTGCCAGCAGTCCACAGGGGGCAGAGGAGCAGTACTTC. Translation: CASSPQGAEEQYF.

The rearrangement links TRBV9 to TRBJ2-5; 7 nucleotides agree with TRBD1. V lost 0 bases and J lost 1; bases outside the gene matches: 3. CDR3 length: 15 residues. Germline V lookup: CDR1 SGDLS, CDR2 YYNGEE. DNA of the CDR3: TGTGCCAGCAGCGTAGAGGGGGCAGGCCAAGAGACCCAGTACTTC. Translating it yields CASSVEGAGQETQYF.

The V call is TRBV6-5, the J call TRBJ1-2, with 8 bases identical to TRBD1. There are 16 residues in the CDR3. Germline CDR1 and CDR2: MNHEY and SVGAGI. With V trimmed by 2 bases and J by 4 bases, 9 bases remained unmatched. In DNA form, the CDR3 reads TGTGCCAGCAGTTACCACCCCGGACAGGGCCGCTATGGCTACACCTTC. The encoded protein is CASSYHPGQGRYGYTF.

The V call is TRBV5-6, the J call TRBJ2-3; the D call may be TRBD1 or TRBD2 (5 bases each). This CDR3 comprises 14 residues. V shed 1 base and J shed 3 bases, with 9 bases lying between them. Germline-derived CDR1 and CDR2 are SGHDT and YYEEEE. CDR3 in amino acids: CASSLQGGTDTQYF. The CDR3 region has the DNA TGTGCCAGCAGCTTGCAGGGCGGGACAGATACGCAGTATTTT.